This TCR beta chain was profiled in a study of T-cell memory formation after mild COVID-19. Broader study findings: Contracting clones from day 15 to 85 had balanced CD4/CD8; later expanders favoured CD4+. Cross-reactive memory appears to have joined, as suggested by some responding clones showing up in pre-infection memory.

In regard to this clonotype: Its antigen is still unknown.

This CDR3 spans 14 amino acids. V was clipped by 6 bases and J by 1 base; unmatched bases: 5. CDR1 and CDR2 (germline): LNHDA, SQIVND (reference sequence). TCRdb independently ran MiXCR on the 5' RACE reads; one entry per CDR3 protein. The sample has about 470,000 distinct CDR3 sequences; around a sixth are singletons. This TCR was recovered from an adult woman who had mild COVID-19 (a few samples of this study predate the infection). Cell type and time point are not known. Sequencing was done on a sample of PBMCs or a T cell subset sorted from them (not recorded which). The chain combines TRBV19 with TRBJ1-1, with TRBD1 matching 7 bases. The CDR3 coding sequence is TGTGCCAGTAGCTGGGACAGCACGAACACTGAAGCTTTCTTT. Translation: CASSWDSTNTEAFF.